The rows below give T cell receptor beta chains drawn from one sample of a study of cytomegalovirus exposure and HLA in healthy donors. The table came from immunoSEQ multiplex PCR; TCRdb's copy has only in-frame clones and leaves some out. The data contain 100,000 to 150,000 clones, more than 65% of them singletons. Source material: PBMCs. These TCRs come from a woman aged 18-30 years in good health and CMV-seronegative. CDR3s include the opening cysteine and the closing phenylalanine or tryptophan. Each record gives: V gene, clone size, D gene, J gene, CDR3 protein, CDR3 DNA. D genes are given only for firm matches. For some rows the clone size is stated as once, few or many, or as a class when expanded; others skip it.

TRBV19	NA	NA	TRBJ2-6	CASSSVGDGANVLTF	TGTGCCAGTAGTTCCGTGGGCGACGGGGCCAACGTCCTGACTTTC
TRBV7-2	NA	TRBD2	TRBJ2-5	CASSSLRSGRQGETQYF	TGTGCCAGCAGCTCCTTACGTAGCGGGAGGCAGGGTGAGACCCAGTACTTC
TRBV13	few	NA	TRBJ2-7	CASSSQDRNYEQYF	TGTGCCAGCAGTTCTCAAGACAGGAACTACGAGCAGTACTTC
TRBV18	NA	TRBD1	TRBJ1-4	CASSPTDRGRGEKLFF	TGTGCCAGCTCACCTACGGACAGGGGGAGAGGGGAAAAACTGTTTTTT
TRBV6-6	NA	TRBD1	TRBJ1-2	CASSYSPDRGSGGYTF	TGTGCCAGCAGTTACTCGCCGGACAGGGGATCGGGTGGCTACACCTTC
TRBV21-1	NA	NA	TRBJ1-2	CASSNKRTGKGYTF	TGTGCCAGCAGCAATAAGAGGACAGGGAAGGGTTACACCTTC
TRBV5-4	NA	NA	TRBJ2-1	CASTNTPPGLNEQFF	TGTGCCAGCACCAACACCCCCCCCGGACTCAATGAGCAGTTCTTC
TRBV7-9	few	NA	TRBJ1-1	CASSFGGGVAEAFF	TGTGCCAGCAGCTTTGGCGGAGGGGTGGCTGAAGCTTTCTTT
TRBV15	NA	NA	TRBJ2-1	CATSRDRGPYNEQFF	TGTGCCACCAGCAGAGATCGAGGGCCCTACAATGAGCAGTTCTTC
TRBV11-2	NA	TRBD2	TRBJ2-5	CASSTRTSGTETQYF	TGTGCCAGCAGCACCCGGACTAGCGGGACGGAGACCCAGTACTTC
TRBV9	NA	NA	TRBJ1-4	CASSPRTATNEKLFF	TGTGCCAGCAGCCCCAGGACAGCAACTAATGAAAAACTGTTTTTT